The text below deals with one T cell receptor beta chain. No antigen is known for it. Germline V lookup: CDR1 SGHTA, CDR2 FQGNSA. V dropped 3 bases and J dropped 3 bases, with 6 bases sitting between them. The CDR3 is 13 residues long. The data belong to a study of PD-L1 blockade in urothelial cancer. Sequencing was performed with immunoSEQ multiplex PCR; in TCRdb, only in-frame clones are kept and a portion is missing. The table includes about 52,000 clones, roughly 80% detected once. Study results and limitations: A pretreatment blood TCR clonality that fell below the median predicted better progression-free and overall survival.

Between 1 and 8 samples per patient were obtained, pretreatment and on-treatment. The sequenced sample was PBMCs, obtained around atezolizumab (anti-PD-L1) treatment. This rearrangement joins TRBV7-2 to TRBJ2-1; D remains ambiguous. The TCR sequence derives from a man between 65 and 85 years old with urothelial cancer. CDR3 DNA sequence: TGTGCCAGCAGCTTCCAGAACTACAATGAGCAGTTCTTC. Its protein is CASSFQNYNEQFF.